The rows below give T cell receptor beta chains drawn from one sample of a study of Ad26.COV2.S vaccination and SARS-CoV-2 variants. This table comes from immunoSEQ multiplex PCR, and its TCRdb copy is limited to in-frame clones, with some not included. The sample includes more than 350,000 clones, 80% to 95% of them seen just once. This specimen consisted of peripheral blood, obtained in a trial of Ad26.COV2.S vaccine versus placebo. These TCRs come from a person between 18 and 60 years old who received the Ad26.COV2.S COVID-19 vaccine or a placebo. The CDR3 runs from the conserved cysteine through the conserved F or W. The D gene is left open where the match is weak. Clone size, where shown, is once, few, many, or a class for clones that have expanded.

>15|once|TRBV24-1|TRBJ2-7|TRBD1
TGTGCCACCAGTGATTTCAGAGGGGGCGTCGACGAGCAGTACTTC
CATSDFRGGVDEQYF
>14|-|TRBV6-2/TRBV6-3|TRBJ1-1|-
TGTGCCAGCAGTTTCTTCTTTGAGAACACCGAAGCTTTCTTT
CASSFFFENTEAFF
>15|-|TRBV6-2/TRBV6-3|TRBJ2-1|TRBD2
TGTGCCAGCAGTTGGAGCGGGAGTTGGCACGGTGAGCAGTTCTTC
CASSWSGSWHGEQFF
>13|-|TRBV6-5|TRBJ1-1|-
TGTGCCAGCAAAATACGCTGGAACACTGAAGCTTTCTTT
CASKIRWNTEAFF
>13|-|TRBV19|TRBJ2-7|-
TGTGCCAGTAGTATACGTGAGGGCTACGAGCAGTACTTC
CASSIREGYEQYF
>15|-|TRBV7-6|TRBJ1-2|-
TGTGCCAGCAGCCCGGGGGTGGGGCCAACCTATGGCTACACCTTC
CASSPGVGPTYGYTF
>21|-|TRBV7-8|TRBJ2-1|-
TGTGCCAGCAGCTTAGGGATTGGAGGGGGTGGTTTCCCGAGCTCCTACAATGAGCAGTTCTTC
CASSLGIGGGGFPSSYNEQFF
>11|-|TRBV29-1|TRBJ2-2|-
TGCAGCGTTGAAAAGGCCGGGGAGCTGTTTTTT
CSVEKAGELFF
>15|-|TRBV5-1|TRBJ2-5|TRBD1
TGCGCCAGCAGCTTGGCCGGGACAGGCCAAGAGACCCAGTACTTC
CASSLAGTGQETQYF
>14|-|TRBV18|TRBJ1-5|-
TGTGCCAGCTCACCGGCAGGAGGAGATCAGCCCCAGCATTTT
CASSPAGGDQPQHF
>13|-|TRBV5-4|TRBJ2-3|-
TGTGCCAGCAGACCCCCAGGCCCAGATACGCAGTATTTT
CASRPPGPDTQYF
>16|-|TRBV10-3|TRBJ1-1|-
TGTGCCATCAGTCCTCGAGAGGCCAGAATGAACACTGAAGCTTTCTTT
CAISPREARMNTEAFF
>17|-|TRBV3-1/TRBV3-2|TRBJ2-2|TRBD2
TGTGCCAGCAGCCAATTGCGGGAGGGCCTGAACACCGGGGAGCTGTTTTTT
CASSQLREGLNTGELFF
>16|-|TRBV4-1|TRBJ2-7|TRBD1
TGCGCCAGCAGCTCAAACAGTGGGACAGGGGTTTTCGAGCAGTACTTC
CASSSNSGTGVFEQYF
>16|-|TRBV6-2/TRBV6-3|TRBJ2-7|-
TGTGCCAGCAGTTACTCCGTAGCGTATTACTCCTACGAGCAGTACTTC
CASSYSVAYYSYEQYF
>12|-|TRBV5-4|TRBJ2-7|-
TGTGCCAGCAGCTTTCTAACCTACGAGCAGTACTTC
CASSFLTYEQYF
>15|-|TRBV6-6|TRBJ1-1|-
TGTGCCAGCAGTGACCCTAGGGGCGGTCACACTGAAGCTTTCTTT
CASSDPRGGHTEAFF
>13|-|TRBV28|TRBJ2-7|TRBD2
TGTGCCAGCGAGCCTAGCGGGACATACGAGCAGTACTTC
CASEPSGTYEQYF
>16|once|TRBV11-1|TRBJ2-3|-
TGTGCCAGCAGCATCTATTCCGGGACGGGTGGAGATACGCAGTATTTT
CASSIYSGTGGDTQYF
>19|-|TRBV4-1|TRBJ2-3|TRBD2
TGCGCCAGCAGCCAAAACCCGGGACTAGCGGGGGTTGACACAGATACGCAGTATTTT
CASSQNPGLAGVDTDTQYF
>15|once|TRBV6-2/TRBV6-3|TRBJ1-5|-
TGTGCCAGCAGTTACAAATCCGCCAGCAATCAGCCCCAGCATTTT
CASSYKSASNQPQHF
>15|-|TRBV30|TRBJ1-5|TRBD1
TGTGCCTGGACCACTCAGGGGGTTGGCAATCAGCCCCAGCATTTT
CAWTTQGVGNQPQHF
>13|-|TRBV6-6|TRBJ2-7|-
TGTGCCAGCAGGAGGGACTTGGCCTACGAGCAGTACTTC
CASRRDLAYEQYF
>16|once|TRBV5-4|TRBJ2-3|TRBD2
TGTGCCAGCAGCCGCGGGAGCGGGATAGAAGCCGATACGCAGTATTTT
CASSRGSGIEADTQYF
>14|-|TRBV20-1|TRBJ2-7|TRBD2
TGCAGTGCTAGTCCGGGACTAGGAACCTACGAGCAGTACTTC
CSASPGLGTYEQYF